The sequence of this TCR beta chain was determined in a study of T-cell reconstitution after alpha-beta-depleted transplantation in children (dated by TCRdb to the mid-2010s). Background on the whole study: T-cell immune reconstitution after TCRalphabeta/CD19-depleted allogeneic hematopoietic cell transplantation in children was quantitatively tracked in the study by means of TCR repertoire profiling.

Preparation of the library involved PCR. TCRdb names Illumina HiSeq 2500 as the instrument used. To normalize quantification of the TCRbeta repertoire, the TCR libraries were built with molecular barcoding that relied on unique molecular identifiers. TCRdb reprocessed the public reads (quality trimming at Q25 with fastp, clone calling with MiXCR) and kept in-frame beta chains. Each record represents a unique CDR3 protein, reported with the most common genes and DNA among its rows. The sample data list fewer than 120,000 distinct CDR3 sequences, and about a tenth of these were observed just once. The ten biggest clones cover around 8.5% of the sample. This clonotype was seen at least ten times. The antigen it recognizes is unknown. Base qualities are not provided; no much larger clone lies one nucleotide away. V trim: 5 bases; J trim: 13 bases; unmatched bases: 7. The CDR3 measures 13 amino acids from cysteine to phenylalanine. Kept here is only the CDR3 DNA, which spans 39 bases and is read in frame from base 1. The germline V gene gives CDR1 as SGHTA and CDR2 as FQGNSA.

Source: PBMCs from the stem cell graft donor, taken from the stem cell graft. The V gene is TRBV7-2 and the J gene is TRBJ2-1; TRBD2 fits 11 bases in the junction. This sequence was found in a human donor who donated a stem cell graft to a child with acute lymphoblastic leukemia. CDR3 reads: CASSPGTSGPQFF. The nucleotides are TGTGCCAGCAGCCCGGGGACTAGCGGCCCCCAGTTCTTC.